This is a list of T cell receptor beta chains from one sample in a study of blood T cell repertoires in COVID-19. Assay used: immunoSEQ multiplex PCR; TCRdb lists only in-frame clones, some missing. This table has 75,000 to 90,000 clones, approximately 87% appearing once. The material sequenced was peripheral blood. These receptors were taken from a human donor in a cohort sampled during active COVID-19. CDR3s include the opening cysteine and the closing phenylalanine or tryptophan. D genes are given only for firm matches. Clone size appears in some rows only: once, few, many, or a class for an expanded clone.

clone_size j_call v_call d_call cdr3_nt cdr3_aa
once TRBJ2-1 TRBV19 TRBD2 TGTGCCAGTAGTATAAGACTAGCGGGAGGAGGCTACAATGAGCAGTTCTTC CASSIRLAGGGYNEQFF
NA TRBJ2-5 TRBV3-1/TRBV3-2 TRBD2 TGTGCCAGCAGCCAAGATCAAGCGGGAGTTGGGGAGACCCAGTACTTC CASSQDQAGVGETQYF
NA TRBJ1-2 TRBV29-1 NA TGCAGCGTGGAGCCGGACAGTGATAACTATGGCTACACCTTC CSVEPDSDNYGYTF
NA TRBJ2-7 TRBV19 TRBD1 TGTGCCAGTAGTCCGGGACAGGGTGTTGACGAGCAGTACTTC CASSPGQGVDEQYF
NA TRBJ2-3 TRBV5-4 TRBD2 TGTGCCAGCAGCTTGGCGGTAGCGGGATATACAGATACGCAGTATTTT CASSLAVAGYTDTQYF
few TRBJ1-1 TRBV5-1 TRBD1 TGCGCCAGCACCTACCGACAGGGGCTTGAAGCTTTCTTT CASTYRQGLEAFF
NA TRBJ2-7 TRBV2 TRBD1 TGTGCCAGCAGTTCCTGGGACAGGGCGGACGAGCAGTACTTC CASSSWDRADEQYF
NA TRBJ2-3 TRBV11-1 TRBD2 TGTGCCAGCAGCCTGGGACTAGTTAGTACAGATACGCAGTATTTT CASSLGLVSTDTQYF
NA TRBJ2-3 TRBV5-1 TRBD1 TGCGCCAGCAGCTTGGAGGGACAGGGGGCAGATACGCAGTATTTT CASSLEGQGADTQYF
NA TRBJ1-6 TRBV5-6 NA TGTGCCAGCAGCTTGAGGGGATTGAATTCACCCCTCCACTTT CASSLRGLNSPLHF
NA TRBJ2-2 TRBV19 NA TGTGCCAGTGCGGACAGCCGGACCGGGGAGCTGTTTTTT CASADSRTGELFF
NA TRBJ2-3 TRBV5-1 TRBD2 TGCGCCAGCAGAGCGGGACTGGGCACAGATACGCAGTATTTT CASRAGLGTDTQYF
NA TRBJ1-2 TRBV6-4 TRBD1 TGTGCCAGCAGTACCGGGACAGGGGGCCTCTATGGCTACACCTTC CASSTGTGGLYGYTF
NA TRBJ1-1 TRBV6-4 NA TGTGCCAGCAGGCCTGAATGGGCGAACACTGAAGCTTTCTTT CASRPEWANTEAFF
NA TRBJ1-1 TRBV6-5 NA TGTGCCAGCCTTTGGACAGAGAACACTGAAGCTTTCTTT CASLWTENTEAFF
few TRBJ2-2 TRBV6-1 NA TGTGCCAGCAGTGAAAGAGGACAGAACACCGGGGAGCTGTTTTTT CASSERGQNTGELFF
NA TRBJ2-1 TRBV9 TRBD2 TGTGCCAGCAGCGTCGGGGGAGGGGTTGTGTATGAGCAGTTCTTC CASSVGGGVVYEQFF
NA TRBJ2-2 TRBV11-2 TRBD2 TGTGCCAGCAGCCTAACATTTGGGCTAGCGGGGGCCACCGGGGAGCTGTTTTTT CASSLTFGLAGATGELFF
NA TRBJ1-1 TRBV9 TRBD1 TGTGCCAGCAGCCTATCAGGGGGCGATAACACTGAAGCTTTCTTT CASSLSGGDNTEAFF
NA TRBJ2-7 TRBV10-1 TRBD1 TGCGCCAGCAGTGAGTCGACAGGGGCTGGTGGCGAGCAGTACTTC CASSESTGAGGEQYF
NA TRBJ2-3 TRBV5-1 NA TGCGCCAGCAGCTTGGTTGACGGGAACACAGATACGCAGTATTTT CASSLVDGNTDTQYF
NA TRBJ1-4 TRBV27 NA TGTGCCAGCAGTTTCTCCGGGGGTGGGGATGAAAAACTGTTTTTT CASSFSGGGDEKLFF
NA TRBJ2-5 TRBV2 NA TGTGCCAGTGCGGTAAGGGAGACCCAGTACTTC CASAVRETQYF
NA TRBJ2-3 TRBV27 TRBD2 TGTGCCACCCAATTAGTTCACACGGGGGGGACAGATACGCAGTATTTT CATQLVHTGGTDTQYF
NA TRBJ2-5 TRBV11-3 TRBD1 TGTGTCAGCAGCCATGACAGGGAAGAGACCCAGTACTTC CVSSHDREETQYF
NA TRBJ2-7 TRBV7-9 TRBD2 TGTGCCAGCAGATTCCTCGCGGGAGGCGGGGGGGAGCAGTACTTC CASRFLAGGGGEQYF
NA TRBJ2-7 TRBV5-4 NA TGTGCCAGCAGCCCCGGACTCAACCTACCCTACGAGCAGTACTTC CASSPGLNLPYEQYF
NA TRBJ1-1 TRBV5-1 TRBD1 TGCGCCAGCAGCTTACCACAGGGGGTTAACACTGAAGCTTTCTTT CASSLPQGVNTEAFF
NA TRBJ1-6 TRBV6-1 NA TGTGCCAGCAGTGAAGCAGGGGTCTATAATTCACCCCTCCACTTT CASSEAGVYNSPLHF
NA TRBJ1-3 TRBV15 TRBD1 TGTGCCACCAGCAGGGAAAGGGACAGCAACACCATATATTTT CATSRERDSNTIYF
once TRBJ1-1 TRBV19 NA TGTGCCAGTAGTTCTTCCGGGAGGAGAGAAGCTTTCTTT CASSSSGRREAFF
NA TRBJ1-2 TRBV9 TRBD1 TGTGCCAGCAGCGTGGGGGCAGGGGGCATTGGCTACACCTTC CASSVGAGGIGYTF
once TRBJ2-2 TRBV6-1 TRBD2 TGTGCCAGCACTGAACCGGGACTAGTTCTAAACACCGGGGAGCTGTTTTTT CASTEPGLVLNTGELFF
NA TRBJ2-7 TRBV3-1/TRBV3-2 NA TGTGCCAGCAGCCATACATCCTACGAGCAGTACTTC CASSHTSYEQYF
NA TRBJ1-4 TRBV10-3 NA TGTGCCATCAGTGAGTCGCGATCTAATGAAAAACTGTTTTTT CAISESRSNEKLFF
NA TRBJ1-2 TRBV3-1/TRBV3-2 NA TGTGCCAGCAGCCAGGGGTTGACAGGACGCTATGGCTACACCTTC CASSQGLTGRYGYTF
NA TRBJ2-3 TRBV28 TRBD2 TGTGCCAGCAGTTTAGGACTAGCCTATAGCACAGATACGCAGTATTTT CASSLGLAYSTDTQYF
NA TRBJ1-1 TRBV27 NA TGTGCCAGCAGTCTCCTAACAGGGTATGGAAACACTGAAGCTTTCTTT CASSLLTGYGNTEAFF
few TRBJ2-3 TRBV30 NA TGTGCCTGGGCCGGAGGGGATACGCAGTATTTT CAWAGGDTQYF
NA TRBJ1-6 TRBV6-4 NA TGTGCCAGCAGACCGGGACACGTTAATTCACCCCTCCACTTT CASRPGHVNSPLHF
NA TRBJ1-2 TRBV19 NA TGTGCCAGTAGTATAGTGAGGTTCAACTATGGCTACACCTTC CASSIVRFNYGYTF
NA TRBJ1-4 TRBV19 TRBD1 TGTGCCAGTAGTCCTCGACCGGGGGACAGGGCGGATGAAAAACTGTTTTTT CASSPRPGDRADEKLFF
NA TRBJ2-1 TRBV7-2 TRBD2 TGTGCCAGCAGCTTAGCGTCGGCAACGGGAGGTCTCAATGAGCAGTTCTTC CASSLASATGGLNEQFF
NA TRBJ1-1 TRBV3-1/TRBV3-2 TRBD1 TGTGCCAGCAGCCTAAACGACAGGGCCTCGACAGCTTTCTTT CASSLNDRASTAFF
NA TRBJ2-5 TRBV5-4 NA TGTGCCAGCAGCTCCGGAAACAGGGCGAACCAAGAGACCCAGTACTTC CASSSGNRANQETQYF
NA TRBJ1-5 TRBV30 NA TGTGCCTGGAGTGTACAACAGGCTAGGTACCAGCCCCAGCATTTT CAWSVQQARYQPQHF